This T cell receptor (beta chain) stems from a study of blood T cell repertoires in COVID-19. Study information: PBMCs, B-cell-depleted T cells, or T cells provided the cDNA or gDNA that made up the material.

TCRdb's table, derived via immunoSEQ multiplex PCR, lists solely in-frame clones and lacks some. The table records 65,000 to 75,000 clones, 83% of them present only once. The sample taken for sequencing was peripheral blood. This receptor was obtained from a man older than 75 with acute or convalescent COVID-19.

The CDR3 protein is CASSQGQGVTNEKLFF. The CDR3 DNA follows: TGTGCCAGCAGCCAAGGACAGGGGGTGACTAATGAAAAACTGTTTTTT. V and J are TRBV3-1 (or the pseudogene TRBV3-2) and TRBJ1-4; TRBD1 agrees at 9 bases. The germline V gene encodes CDR1 LGHDT and CDR2 YNNKEL (reference sequence). With 1 base clipped from V and 2 bases from J, the junction kept 2 bases outside the gene matches. There are 16 residues in the CDR3.